The 23 T cell receptor beta chains below all came from one sample that was sequenced in a study of T cell repertoires in cytomegalovirus infection. MiXCR, run by TCRdb on the reads, gives a single entry per CDR3 protein. The sample has 200,000 to 250,000 distinct CDR3 sequences; 38% are singletons. Antigens of these TCRs are unknown. The starting material was CD8+ T cells from cultured PBMCs, obtained from culture after CMV antigen stimulation. The origin of the receptors is a human donor in good health (CMV status not recorded). Some clones in this sample may be carry-over from other donors' samples.

This rearrangement joins TRBV7-4 to TRBJ1-1, with D maybe TRBD1 (6 bases). CDR3 length equals 14 residues. Germline V lookup: CDR1 SGHVT, CDR2 SQSDAQ. V dropped 5 bases and J dropped 3 bases, with 13 bases sitting between them. The CDR3 DNA follows: TGTGCCAGCAGCGCCGGACAGAAAGACACTGAAGCTTTCTTT. Residues: CASSAGQKDTEAFF. The whole variable domain, remainder taken from reference TRBV7-4 and TRBJ1-1, is GAGVSQSPRYKVAKRGRDVALRCDSISGHVTLYWYRQTLGQGSEVLTYSQSDAQRDKSGRPSGRFSAERPERSVSTLKIQRTEQGDSAVYLCASSAGQKDTEAFFGQGTRLTVV.

In this sample, this clonotype turned up a few times. The chain couples TRBV7-6 to TRBJ2-2; no firm D call. The V gene lost 1 base and the J gene lost 0 bases, with 9 bases spanning the gap. CDR3 length: 16 residues. The germline V gene encodes CDR1 SGHVS and CDR2 FNYEAQ. CDR3 region: CASSLGGSPNTGELFF. CDR3 in DNA: TGTGCCAGCAGCTTAGGAGGTAGTCCGAACACCGGGGAGCTGTTTTTT.

This chain connects TRBV6-5 to TRBJ2-1; 12 bases fit TRBD2. Germline CDR1 MNHEY, CDR2 SVGAGI. The length of the CDR3 is 17 residues. V dropped 2 bases and J dropped 9; count of bases not matched to a gene: 11. In DNA form, the CDR3 reads TGTGCCAGCAGTTACCAAACGCCTAGCGGGGGGGCAGGTGAGCAGTTCTTC. Protein sequence: CASSYQTPSGGAGEQFF.

This chain uses TRBV28 with TRBJ2-1, with 7 bases fitting TRBD2. This CDR3 contains 17 residues. Per the germline V gene, CDR1 is MDHEN and CDR2 is SYDVKM. The junction had 9 bases not matched to a gene; V was cut back by 4 bases and J by 0 bases. This CDR3 reads CASSSPTLAPSYNEQFF. CDR3 in DNA: TGTGCCAGCAGTTCGCCAACACTAGCGCCCTCCTACAATGAGCAGTTCTTC.

This clonotype has at least ten counts. The chain links TRBV19 to TRBJ2-3, with TRBD2 matching 10 bases. Germline loops: CDR1 LNHDA, CDR2 SQIVND (reference sequence). The CDR3 runs to 15 residues. The V gene end was trimmed by 7 bases and the J gene end by 1 base; junction bases not matched to a gene: 5. CDR3 loop: CASTRTSGGTDTQYF. CDR3 sequence (DNA): TGTGCCAGTACCAGGACTAGCGGAGGCACAGATACGCAGTATTTT.

The chain couples TRBV12-5 to TRBJ2-1, with no clear D. The CDR3 length is 12 residues. Trimming took 4 bases from V and 12 from J, leaving 13 bases between them. From germline, CDR1 is LGHNT and CDR2 FRNRAP. The CDR3 loop is CASGSIQTGQFF. CDR3 coding DNA: TGTGCTAGTGGTTCGATACAAACGGGGCAGTTCTTC.

This clonotype was counted a few times. This chain connects TRBV27 to TRBJ1-5; 7 positions match TRBD1. The V gene end was trimmed by 7 bases and the J gene end by 7 bases; junction bases not matched to a gene: 7. There are 13 residues in the CDR3. CDR1 is MNHEY and CDR2 is SMNVEV in the germline V gene (reference sequence). CDR3 protein: CASKGGGRQPQHF. CDR3 nucleotide sequence: TGTGCCAGCAAAGGAGGGGGCCGCCAGCCCCAGCATTTT.

This chain connects TRBV28 to TRBJ2-7; the match to TRBD2 covers 7 bases. This CDR3 has 18 amino acids. J gave up 4 bases and V 3 bases, and 18 bases lay outside the gene matches. CDR1 and CDR2 (germline): MDHEN, SYDVKM. The CDR3 reads CASSFPRPLAGAQYEQYF. CDR3 bases: TGTGCCAGCAGTTTCCCTCGCCCATTAGCGGGTGCACAGTACGAGCAGTACTTC.

V gene TRBV29-1 combines with J gene TRBJ1-2; TRBD1 matches at 8 bases. Germline loops: CDR1 SQVTM, CDR2 ANQGSEA. This CDR3 is built from 13 residues. V trimming: 3 bases; J trimming: 6 bases; junction bases outside the gene matches: 6. CDR3 residues: CSVERRGQDGYTF. As DNA, the CDR3 is TGCAGCGTTGAGCGCAGGGGGCAAGATGGCTACACCTTC.

The V and J genes are TRBV27 and TRBJ1-2; the D gene is possibly TRBD1 (6 bases). V lost 7 bases and J 2 bases, leaving 23 bases between the germline ends. This CDR3 comprises 17 residues. Germline V CDR1 and CDR2: MNHEY, SMNVEV (reference sequence). For the CDR3, the DNA is TGTGCCAGCACCTACCCTCAGGGGCCAAGTGTAAACTATGGCTACACCTTC. It specifies CASTYPQGPSVNYGYTF.

In this sample, this clonotype turned up a few times. The rearrangement links TRBV15 to TRBJ2-1; 7 nucleotides align to TRBD2. Looked up from germline, CDR1 is LNHNV and CDR2 is YYDKDF (reference sequence). V dropped 0 bases and J dropped 8; count of bases not matched to a gene: 10. The CDR3 loop spans 16 amino acids. The CDR3 is CATSRERGNPRDEQFF. Here the CDR3 DNA reads TGTGCCACCAGCAGAGAGCGGGGGAACCCCCGCGATGAGCAGTTCTTC. Full variable domain (remainder filled in from reference TRBV15 and TRBJ2-1): DAMVIQNPRYQVTQFGKPVTLSCSQTLNHNVMYWYQQKSSQAPKLLFHYYDKDFNNEADTPDNFQSRRPNTSFCFLDIRSPGLGDTAMYLCATSRERGNPRDEQFFGPGTRLTVL.

This clonotype was seen a handful of times. CDR3 loop: CASSSGLAGASYPYEQYF. CDR3 nucleotide sequence: TGTGCCAGCAGCTCGGGACTAGCGGGGGCCTCATATCCCTACGAGCAGTACTTC. V gene TRBV7-9 combines with J gene TRBJ2-7; 14 bases agree with TRBD2. The germline V gene has CDR1 SEHNR and CDR2 FQNEAQ (reference sequence). The CDR3 runs to 18 residues. V shed 4 bases, J shed 2 bases, and the junction held 10 bases outside the gene matches.

CDR3 sequence reads: CSARDRVTLTEAFF. In DNA, the CDR3 is TGCAGTGCTAGAGATCGGGTAACCCTCACTGAAGCTTTCTTT. The chain is built from TRBV20-1 and TRBJ1-1; D is ambiguous. The ends were cut back, 0 bases at V and 4 bases at J, with 12 bases in the middle. CDR3 length equals 14 residues. Germline V gene sequence: CDR1 DFQATT, CDR2 SNEGSKA (reference sequence).

In nucleotides, the CDR3 is TGTGCCAGCATCCCCCCGAGGGACGTTTTAGAAGCTTTCTTT. This encodes CASIPPRDVLEAFF. The chain uses TRBV7-9 and TRBJ1-1, with D perhaps TRBD1 (5 bases). The CDR3 covers 14 residues. Deletions cut 7 bases from V and 8 bases from J, with 20 bases between. Germline CDR1 reads SEHNR; CDR2 reads FQNEAQ (reference sequence).

This clonotype was counted between two and nine times. This sequence joins TRBV11-2 and TRBJ2-1; no clear D gene. Germline V gene lookup returns CDR1 SGHAT and CDR2 FQNNGV. Trimming took 5 bases from V and 2 from J, leaving 10 bases between them. This CDR3 spans 14 amino acids. CDR3 region: CASSRWIAYNEQFF. The CDR3 DNA is TGTGCCAGCAGCCGATGGATTGCCTACAATGAGCAGTTCTTC.

This clonotype showed up just a few times. The chain combines TRBV7-6 with TRBJ2-1; D is perhaps TRBD2 (6 bases). The CDR3 totals 16 residues. Germline CDR1 is SGHVS and CDR2 is FNYEAQ. Trimming stripped 1 base from V and 0 bases from J, with 10 bases between. CDR3 nucleotides: TGTGCCAGCAGCTTAGTAGCGGACCCCTCCTACAATGAGCAGTTCTTC. It codes for CASSLVADPSYNEQFF.

The gene calls are TRBV2 and TRBJ2-1, with D uncertain. This CDR3 has 15 residues. V gave up 6 bases and J gave up 1 base, with 13 bases separating them. Germline CDR1 reads SNHLY; CDR2 reads FYNNEI. This chain's CDR3 is CASRDGSFSYNEQFF. The CDR3 nucleotides read TGTGCCAGCAGGGACGGGTCGTTTTCCTACAATGAGCAGTTCTTC.

V and J are TRBV9 and TRBJ2-3; TRBD2 matches at 8 bases. V gave up 0 bases and J gave up 5 bases; unmatched junction bases: 8. CDR1 SGDLS and CDR2 YYNGEE come from the germline V gene. The CDR3 consists of 16 residues. In DNA, the CDR3 is TGTGCCAGCAGCGTAGCCCCAGCGGGGGCCAAAGATACGCAGTATTTT. It translates to CASSVAPAGAKDTQYF.

This clonotype was observed a handful of times. This chain joins TRBV7-2 and TRBJ2-5, with 8 nucleotides matching TRBD2. Germline V gene data show CDR1 as SGHTA and CDR2 as FQGNSA. This CDR3 is 16 amino acids long. V was pared by 3 bases and J by 2 bases, with 8 bases of the junction left unmatched. In nucleotides, the CDR3 is TGTGCCAGCAGCTTCCTAGCGGGCCTACCGCAAGAGACCCAGTACTTC. Its translation is CASSFLAGLPQETQYF.

This chain links TRBV19 with TRBJ2-7; D is possibly TRBD1 (5 bases). The germline V gene encodes CDR1 LNHDA and CDR2 SQIVND (reference sequence). V lost 3 bases, J lost 0 bases, and 9 bases lay in between. The CDR3 runs to 14 residues. The chain's CDR3 is CASSMLDTSYEQYF. The CDR3 nucleotides read TGTGCCAGTAGTATGCTGGACACCTCCTACGAGCAGTACTTC.

DNA of the CDR3: TGCGCCAGCAGCCAAGTCTTTTCGGGGGGAACCTACGAGCAGTACTTC. This translates into CASSQVFSGGTYEQYF. The chain joins TRBV4-1 to TRBJ2-7, with TRBD2 identical over 7 bases. CDR1 and CDR2 from the germline V gene are MGHRA and YSYEKL. V shed 1 base and J 2 bases; nucleotides not matched to a gene: 8. This CDR3 has 16 amino acids.

This chain connects TRBV27 to TRBJ2-7; D ambiguous. The CDR3 extends over 13 amino acids. Per germline, CDR1 MNHEY and CDR2 SMNVEV (reference sequence). V was clipped by 2 bases and J by 2 bases, with 7 bases between them. The CDR3 nucleotides are TGTGCCAGCAGTTTAAGACTGCCCTACGAGCAGTACTTC. This translates into CASSLRLPYEQYF.

The chain recombines TRBV7-2 with TRBJ1-2, with D possibly TRBD1 on 5 matching bases. Germline-derived CDR1 and CDR2 are SGHTA and FQGNSA. The V gene lost 2 bases and the J gene lost 3 bases, with 16 bases spanning the gap. CDR3 size: 16 residues. The CDR3 loop is CASSLTQKQGYYGYTF. As DNA, the CDR3 is TGTGCCAGCAGCTTAACACAGAAGCAGGGTTACTATGGCTACACCTTC.